Shown below are 32 T cell receptor beta chains from a single sample sequenced in a study of T cell changes during pregnancy in multiple sclerosis. Method: immunoSEQ multiplex PCR; TCRdb's copy keeps in-frame clones and lacks some. The sample contains 100,000 or so clones, approximately 94% of which appear only once. The sequencing used peripheral blood, collected in the third trimester of pregnancy. Receptors were obtained from a female donor with multiple sclerosis, enrolled in a pregnancy study.

This rearrangement joins TRBV4-3 to TRBJ1-5; 7 bases fit TRBD1. The ends lost 4 bases at V and 9 bases at J; junction bases unmatched: 9. Germline values: CDR1 LGHNA, CDR2 YSLEER. CDR3 length: 14 residues. The CDR3 DNA follows: TGCGCCAGCAGCCTCCACAGGGGAGCGGGGCCCCAGCATTTT. Protein sequence: CASSLHRGAGPQHF.

This rearrangement joins TRBV6-1 to TRBJ2-7; D may be TRBD1 (7 bases). V was pared by 2 bases and J by 4 bases, with 12 bases between. The CDR3 covers 14 residues. Germline V gene data show CDR1 as MNHNS and CDR2 as SASEGT. The CDR3 sequence: CASSERGDSYEQYF. In DNA form, the CDR3 reads TGTGCCAGCAGTGAAAGGGGGGACAGTTACGAGCAGTACTTC.

The V gene is TRBV7-8, the J gene TRBJ2-3; 9 bases are shared with TRBD1. CDR3 size: 16 residues. J gave up 4 bases and V 0 bases, and 5 bases lay outside the gene matches. Germline CDR1 SGHVS, CDR2 FQNEAQ. The CDR3 nucleotides read TGTGCCAGCAGCTTAGCCCCGGGACAGGGATCAGATACGCAGTATTTT. It specifies CASSLAPGQGSDTQYF.

The CDR3: CSVEGHEEAGAYEQYF. The CDR3 DNA reads as TGCAGCGTTGAGGGACATGAGGAGGCCGGGGCCTACGAGCAGTACTTC. The chain has TRBV29-1 and TRBJ2-7; maybe TRBD1 (6 bases). Germline V gives CDR1 SQVTM, CDR2 ANQGSEA. Trimming pared 3 bases from V and 2 bases from J, leaving 20 bases between. This CDR3 region has 16 residues.

This sequence joins TRBV4-2 and TRBJ2-3; 8 bases are a match to TRBD1. The CDR3 spans 17 residues. V lost 0 bases, J lost 4 bases, and 9 bases stayed unmatched. The germline gives CDR1 LGHNA, CDR2 YNFKEQ. The DNA for the CDR3 is TGTGCCAGCAGCCAAGAACGGACAGGGTCATTGGCAGATACGCAGTATTTT. Translated, it gives CASSQERTGSLADTQYF.

V is TRBV11-1 and J is TRBJ2-7, with D possibly TRBD1 on 6 matching bases. Trimming removed 8 bases at V and 0 bases at J, with 14 bases between. The germline V gene has CDR1 SGHAT and CDR2 FQDESV (reference sequence). This CDR3 has 14 amino acids. CDR3 bases: TGTGCCAGCGGCCGGGACAAAATCTCCTACGAGCAGTACTTC. Translating gives CASGRDKISYEQYF.

J is TRBJ1-4 and V is TRBV2, with a possible D match to TRBD1 (5 bases). The CDR3 spans 15 residues. Trimming cost V 3 bases and J 10 bases, with 18 bases left between them. The germline V gene has CDR1 SNHLY and CDR2 FYNNEI. CDR3 protein: CASSEEPLPDRKLFF. The CDR3 nucleotides read TGTGCCAGCAGTGAGGAGCCACTCCCCGACAGAAAACTGTTTTTT. The full variable domain, completed using reference TRBV2 and TRBJ1-4, is EPEVTQTPSHQVTQMGQEVILRCVPISNHLYFYWYRQILGQKVEFLVSFYNNEISEKSEIFDDQFSVERPDGSNFTLKIRSTKLEDSAMYFCASSEEPLPDRKLFFGSGTQLSVL.

The rearrangement uses TRBV5-4 and TRBJ2-7; unclear D gene. The CDR3 length is 15 residues. Looked up from germline, CDR1 is SGHNT and CDR2 is YYREEE (reference sequence). V gave up 3 bases and J gave up 0 bases, with 13 bases separating them. This CDR3 is CASSSPQANSYEQYF. CDR3 coding DNA: TGTGCCAGCAGCTCCCCGCAGGCCAACTCCTACGAGCAGTACTTC. Drawing the rest from reference TRBV5-4 and TRBJ2-7, the complete variable domain is ETGVTQSPTHLIKTRGQQVTLRCSSQSGHNTVSWYQQALGQGPQFIFQYYREEENGRGNFPPRFSGLQFPNYSSELNVNALELDDSALYLCASSSPQANSYEQYFGPGTRLTVT.

The chain uses TRBV5-6 and TRBJ1-1; tentatively, D is TRBD1 (6 bases). Per the germline V gene, CDR1 is SGHDT and CDR2 is YYEEEE. The CDR3 has 15 residues. V was clipped by 0 bases and J by 1 base, with 10 bases between them. The DNA for the CDR3 is TGTGCCAGCAGCTTGGAGGCCAGGGGGAACACTGAAGCTTTCTTT. This codes for CASSLEARGNTEAFF.

V usage is TRBV28 and J usage is TRBJ2-7; 9 nucleotides align to TRBD2. This CDR3 spans 17 amino acids. The germline CDR1 and CDR2 sequences are MDHEN and SYDVKM. The ends lost 5 bases at V and 1 base at J; junction bases unmatched: 12. The DNA of the CDR3 is TGTGCCAGCAGTCTCACCGGTAGCGGGAGATTATCCTACGAGCAGTACTTC. Translation gives CASSLTGSGRLSYEQYF. The full variable domain, its missing parts supplied by reference TRBV28 and TRBJ2-7, is DVKVTQSSRYLVKRTGEKVFLECVQDMDHENMFWYRQDPGLGLRLIYFSYDVKMKEKGDIPEGYSVSREKKERFSLILESASTNQTSMYLCASSLTGSGRLSYEQYFGPGTRLTVT.

The chain is built from TRBV5-1 and TRBJ2-5; TRBD1 is a possible D gene (6 bases). CDR1 and CDR2 from the germline V gene are SGHRS and YFSETQ. The CDR3 consists of 14 residues. Trimming removed 2 bases at V and 4 bases at J, with 12 bases between. CDR3 nucleotide sequence: TGCGCCAGCAGCTTTCTCAGGGGATCAGAGACCCAGTACTTC. Translated, it gives CASSFLRGSETQYF.

The gene calls are TRBV5-6 and TRBJ2-3, with 14 bases identical to TRBD2. Per the germline V gene, CDR1 is SGHDT and CDR2 is YYEEEE. The CDR3 runs to 16 residues. V dropped 5 bases and J dropped 6; count of bases not matched to a gene: 8. CDR3 sequence reads: CASRAGLAGVWDTQYF. The CDR3 nucleotides read TGTGCCAGCAGGGCGGGACTAGCGGGAGTTTGGGATACGCAGTATTTT.

This rearrangement joins TRBV9 to TRBJ1-4; the D gene is possibly TRBD1 (6 bases). Trimming removed 2 bases from V and 3 bases from J, with 11 bases in between. Germline-derived CDR1 and CDR2 are SGDLS and YYNGEE. The CDR3 runs to 15 residues. This CDR3 reads CASSVQDSSNEKLFF. Here the CDR3 DNA reads TGTGCCAGCAGCGTTCAGGACAGTTCTAATGAAAAACTGTTTTTT. The full variable domain, its missing parts supplied by reference TRBV9 and TRBJ1-4, is DSGVTQTPKHLITATGQRVTLRCSPRSGDLSVYWYQQSLDQGLQFLIQYYNGEERAKGNILERFSAQQFPDLHSELNLSSLELGDSALYFCASSVQDSSNEKLFFGSGTQLSVL.

J is TRBJ1-2 and V is TRBV2; possible D gene TRBD1, 5 bases. CDR3 length equals 14 residues. Germline V CDR1 and CDR2: SNHLY, FYNNEI. V was cut by 0 bases and J by 0 bases, with 5 bases left in between. The CDR3 bases are TGTGCCAGCAGTGAAGCGACAGCTAACTATGGCTACACCTTC. It is translated as CASSEATANYGYTF.

J is TRBJ2-7 and V is TRBV9; possible D gene TRBD1, 5 bases. This CDR3 has 13 residues. With 0 bases removed from V and 10 bases from J, the gap between germline ends came to 14 bases. Germline V gene sequence: CDR1 SGDLS, CDR2 YYNGEE. The CDR3 bases are TGTGCCAGCAGCGTAGAATCTGGGGCTAGACAGTACTTC. Amino acids: CASSVESGARQYF.

J is TRBJ1-2 and V is TRBV28; D is uncertain. From germline, CDR1 is MDHEN and CDR2 SYDVKM. The CDR3 contains 12 residues. V dropped 2 bases and J dropped 5 bases, with 6 bases sitting between them. The CDR3 DNA reads as TGTGCCAGCAGTTTAGTCCAATATGGCTACACCTTC. Its translation: CASSLVQYGYTF.

The rearrangement uses TRBV11-1 and TRBJ2-3; tentatively, D is TRBD2 (5 bases). This CDR3 region has 12 residues. Trimming cost V 1 base and J 10 bases, with 9 bases left between them. CDR1 is SGHAT, CDR2 FQDESV, per germline (reference sequence). CDR3 nucleotide sequence: TGTGCCAGCAGCTTAGGAGGGAGTGCGCAGTATTTT. Translating it yields CASSLGGSAQYF.

CDR3: CASSPRQGSKITDTQYF. The CDR3 DNA reads as TGTGCCAGCAGTCCGAGACAGGGGTCTAAGATCACAGATACGCAGTATTTT. The chain uses TRBV27 and TRBJ2-3; TRBD1 matches at 8 bases. CDR3 length: 17 residues. With 5 bases clipped from V and 2 bases from J, the junction kept 12 bases outside the gene matches. The germline gives CDR1 MNHEY, CDR2 SMNVEV (reference sequence).

V is TRBV5-1 and J is TRBJ1-2, with 7 bases that match TRBD1. The CDR3 has 13 amino acids. V shed 4 bases and J 1 base; nucleotides not matched to a gene: 1. The germline V gene encodes CDR1 SGHRS and CDR2 YFSETQ. As DNA, the CDR3 is TGCGCCAGCAGCACAGGGGTTAACTATGGCTACACCTTC. Translated: CASSTGVNYGYTF.

CDR3 bases: TGTGCCAGCAGCGGATGGAGGACAGGGATGGCGGGAGCTCGAAACGAGCAGTACTTC. This encodes CASSGWRTGMAGARNEQYF. The rearrangement links TRBV7-2 to TRBJ2-7, with a tentative D call TRBD1 (8 bases). The length of the CDR3 is 19 residues. Germline V lookup: CDR1 SGHTA, CDR2 FQGNSA. Deletions cut 5 bases from V and 5 bases from J, with 31 bases between.

V usage is TRBV20-1 and J usage is TRBJ2-7; D is unclear. From germline, CDR1 is DFQATT and CDR2 SNEGSKA (reference sequence). Trimming took off 1 base at V and 7 bases at J, with 8 bases between the two ends. The CDR3 has 11 residues. CDR3 amino acids: CSARGPREQYF. CDR3 DNA: TGCAGTGCTAGAGGCCCTAGAGAGCAGTACTTC.

This clone was counted a single time. V gene TRBV28 combines with J gene TRBJ1-5; 9 bases match TRBD1. The CDR3 consists of 15 residues. In germline, CDR1 is MDHEN, CDR2 SYDVKM. Losses at the gene ends were 3 bases for V and 7 bases for J; bases not matched to a gene: 7. The CDR3 bases are TGTGCCAGCAGTTTCCTGGGACAGGGCGTACAGCCCCAGCATTTT. It yields the protein CASSFLGQGVQPQHF.

This clone was counted a single time. The genes are TRBV7-9 and TRBJ2-1; TRBD1 might be the D (6 bases). The CDR3 totals 13 residues. In germline, CDR1 is SEHNR, CDR2 FQNEAQ (reference sequence). V lost 5 bases, J lost 8 bases, and 13 bases lay in between. CDR3 in amino acids: CASSPGALDEQFF. CDR3 nucleotide sequence: TGTGCCAGCAGCCCAGGGGCTTTGGATGAGCAGTTCTTC. Combining the CDR3 with reference TRBV7-9 and TRBJ2-1 gives the whole variable domain DTGVSQNPRHKITKRGQNVTFRCDPISEHNRLYWYRQTLGQGPEFLTYFQNEAQLEKSRLLSDRFSAERPKGSFSTLEIQRTEQGDSAMYLCASSPGALDEQFFGPGTRLTVL.

The V and J genes are TRBV14 and TRBJ1-1, with TRBD1 matching 7 bases. CDR1 SGHDN and CDR2 FVKESK come from the germline V gene. The J segment lost 0 bases and the V segment lost 3 bases, leaving 7 bases of the junction unmatched. CDR3 length: 16 residues. The CDR3 spells CASSQGGQGVNTEAFF. The CDR3 coding sequence is TGTGCCAGCAGCCAGGGGGGCCAGGGGGTGAACACTGAAGCTTTCTTT. The full variable domain, in which reference TRBV14 and TRBJ1-1 provide the parts outside the CDR3, is EAGVTQFPSHSVIEKGQTVTLRCDPISGHDNLYWYRRVMGKEIKFLLHFVKESKQDESGMPNNRFLAERTGGTYSTLKVQPAELEDSGVYFCASSQGGQGVNTEAFFGQGTRLTVV.

The J gene is TRBJ2-5, the V gene TRBV2, with TRBD1 matching over 8 bases. V dropped 1 base and J dropped 5; count of bases not matched to a gene: 6. This CDR3 is built from 15 residues. From germline, CDR1 is SNHLY and CDR2 FYNNEI. The CDR3 reads CASSEVRTGLETQYF. CDR3 bases: TGTGCCAGCAGTGAAGTCCGGACAGGGCTGGAGACCCAGTACTTC.

This rearrangement joins TRBV19 to TRBJ2-1, with 7 bases that match TRBD2. After removal of 10 bases from V and 10 bases from J, the junction contained 16 bases not matched to a gene. Germline V lookup: CDR1 LNHDA, CDR2 SQIVND (reference sequence). The CDR3 consists of 14 residues. The CDR3 is CANKGRESYVEQFF. The CDR3 region has the DNA TGTGCCAACAAGGGGCGGGAGTCTTATGTAGAGCAGTTCTTC.

This rearrangement joins TRBV19 to TRBJ2-7, with 7 positions matching TRBD1. This CDR3 region has 15 residues. The V gene's germline CDR1 is LNHDA and CDR2 SQIVND (reference sequence). V shed 3 bases and J 2 bases; nucleotides not matched to a gene: 7. The CDR3 is CASSMKPTGTYEQYF. The CDR3 DNA reads TGTGCCAGTAGTATGAAGCCGACAGGGACCTACGAGCAGTACTTC.

The J gene is TRBJ1-2, the V gene TRBV21-1; the table names TRBD1, a call not compared with the DNA. TRBV21-1 is a listed pseudogene. The CDR3 is 14 amino acids. DNA of the CDR3: TGTGCCAGCAGCAAAGGACAGCGCCCCTATGGCTACACCTTC. Its translation: CASSKGQRPYGYTF.

The chain has TRBV5-4 and TRBJ2-3; 9 bases fit TRBD2. The length of the CDR3 is 15 residues. Trimming at V came to 2 bases and at J to 10 bases, leaving 11 bases not matched to a gene. In germline, CDR1 is SGHNT, CDR2 YYREEE (reference sequence). The CDR3 sequence: CASSFSAGGQGAQYF. The CDR3 region has the DNA TGTGCCAGCAGCTTTAGCGCGGGAGGGCAGGGTGCGCAGTATTTT.

The V gene is TRBV7-6, the J gene TRBJ2-1; D may be TRBD2 (5 bases). Trimming pared 4 bases from V and 7 bases from J, leaving 11 bases between. CDR1 and CDR2 from the germline V gene are SGHVS and FNYEAQ. This CDR3 has 13 amino acids. The CDR3 DNA reads TGTGCCAGCAGCTCCCACTCGGGAAATGAGCAGTTCTTC. Translating gives CASSSHSGNEQFF.

The V gene is TRBV2, the J gene TRBJ1-5; TRBD1 agrees at 8 bases. The J segment lost 2 bases and the V segment lost 8 bases, leaving 5 bases of the junction unmatched. Germline lookup yields CDR1 SNHLY and CDR2 FYNNEI. The CDR3 is 14 amino acids. CDR3 loop: CASLQDRGNQPQHF. CDR3 DNA sequence: TGTGCCAGCCTCCAGGACAGGGGCAATCAGCCCCAGCATTTT.

The chain has TRBV7-9 and TRBJ2-5; 8 nucleotides agree with TRBD1. Germline V gives CDR1 SEHNR, CDR2 FQNEAQ (reference sequence). The ends lost 4 bases at V and 6 bases at J; junction bases unmatched: 7. This CDR3 has 14 residues. CDR3 sequence: CASSSGQGPKTQYF. DNA for the CDR3: TGTGCCAGCAGCTCCGGACAGGGTCCGAAGACCCAGTACTTC.